Following are 3 T cell receptor beta chains from one sample sequenced in a study of T cell changes during pregnancy in multiple sclerosis. Method: immunoSEQ multiplex PCR; TCRdb's copy keeps in-frame clones and lacks some. The data show about 70,000 clones, around nine tenths seen once. Sequenced here: peripheral blood, sampled in the third trimester of pregnancy. Receptors were obtained from a female donor with multiple sclerosis, enrolled in a pregnancy study.

This clone appeared a few times. V usage is TRBV5-1 and J usage is TRBJ2-3; TRBD1 matches at 10 bases. The J segment lost 4 bases and the V segment lost 0 bases, leaving 8 bases of the junction unmatched. This CDR3 has 17 residues. Germline V gives CDR1 SGHRS, CDR2 YFSETQ. CDR3 sequence reads: CASSLVLGTGVADTQYF. DNA for the CDR3: TGCGCCAGCAGCTTGGTCTTGGGGACAGGGGTGGCAGATACGCAGTATTTT.

V gene TRBV6-5 combines with J gene TRBJ2-7; 12 nucleotides agree with TRBD2. The V and J ends lost 4 bases and 2 bases, in that order; junction bases with no gene match: 3. Looked up from germline, CDR1 is MNHEY and CDR2 is SVGAGI. The CDR3 runs 15 residues. DNA for the CDR3: TGTGCCAGCAGTTCGCTAGCGGGAGGGGCCTACGAGCAGTACTTC. Amino acid sequence: CASSSLAGGAYEQYF.

The chain combines TRBV6-1 with TRBJ2-3; TRBD2 aligns across 8 bases. CDR3 length: 15 amino acids. Per germline, CDR1 MNHNS and CDR2 SASEGT. Germline trimming cut 7 bases from V and 6 bases from J; bases unmatched to any gene: 12. CDR3 residues: CASTSAGAQADTQYF. CDR3 DNA sequence: TGTGCCAGCACCTCAGCGGGGGCCCAAGCGGATACGCAGTATTTT.